This T cell receptor (beta chain) was sequenced for a study of cytomegalovirus exposure and HLA in healthy donors. The PCR ran on 60 Vbeta and 13 Jbeta primers. Assay used: immunoSEQ multiplex PCR; TCRdb lists only in-frame clones, some missing. Of 140,000 to 150,000 clones in the sample, under 70% are singletons; the top ten hold 5.5% to 7%. Findings and limits, study-wide: About 87% or about 30% of the time was how often most TCR beta V segments were productive, according to an earlier analysis. There were several of the most significant clusters that appeared linked to common viral pathogens in a later analysis. Many donors shared some public TCRs, even though most TCR sequences were rare.

The CDR3 consists of 12 residues. V was clipped by 2 bases and J by 7 bases, with 9 bases between them. The V gene's germline CDR1 is MNHEY and CDR2 SMNVEV (reference sequence). In regard to this clone: Antigen unknown.

The sequencing sample was made of PBMCs. The clonotype originates from a woman in her sixties or seventies in good health and CMV-seronegative. V gene TRBV27 combines with J gene TRBJ2-7; tentatively, D is TRBD2 (6 bases). The CDR3 region is CASSLGAGEQYF. The CDR3 nucleotides are TGTGCCAGCAGTTTAGGGGCGGGGGAGCAGTACTTC.